Listed here are 7 T cell receptor beta chains from one sample, sequenced in a study of healthy donors' naive CD4 and CD8 T cells. A linear amplification protocol produced the TCR libraries from 400 to 550 ng of total RNA. One entry per CDR3 protein results from TCRdb running MiXCR on the reads. This repertoire shows 200,000 or so distinct CDR3 sequences, around three quarters found once; its top ten account for 2% to 2.5%. The specimen was naive CD4+ and CD8+ T cells sorted from blood, pooled from several donors. The receptors stem from a pool of human donors in good health; the sample pools cells from several healthy donors.

The rearrangement uses TRBV11-2 and TRBJ2-7; D gene unclear. This CDR3 is built from 15 residues. Germline lookup yields CDR1 SGHAT and CDR2 FQNNGV. Trimming cost V 0 bases and J 4 bases, with 13 bases left between them. The CDR3 is CASSLDRKGRYEQYF. The CDR3 DNA is TGTGCCAGCAGCTTAGATCGCAAAGGGCGGTACGAGCAGTACTTC. Full variable domain (outside the CDR3, taken from reference TRBV11-2 and TRBJ2-7): EAGVAQSPRYKIIEKRQSVAFWCNPISGHATLYWYQQILGQGPKLLIQFQNNGVVDDSQLPKDRFSAERLKGVDSTLKIQPAKLEDSAVYLCASSLDRKGRYEQYFGPGTRLTVT.

This chain links TRBV6-5 with TRBJ2-7; a possible D gene is TRBD1 (6 bases). Germline-derived CDR1 and CDR2 are MNHEY and SVGAGI. The CDR3 is made up of 16 amino acids. V shed 0 bases and J shed 1 base, with 13 bases lying between them. The DNA of the CDR3 is TGTGCCAGCAGTTACTCCGTTGGACAGAGATCCTACGAGCAGTACTTC. Its protein is CASSYSVGQRSYEQYF.

The chain couples TRBV27 to TRBJ1-2; 7 nucleotides match TRBD1. The V segment lost 7 bases and the J segment 4 bases; nucleotides outside the gene matches: 9. The CDR3 has 14 amino acids. Germline V gene data show CDR1 as MNHEY and CDR2 as SMNVEV (reference sequence). The DNA for the CDR3 is TGTGCCAGCACCACTCTAGGGGGCTCCTATGGCTACACCTTC. It is translated as CASTTLGGSYGYTF.

The chain links TRBV6-6 to TRBJ1-1; D may be TRBD1 (5 bases). The ends were cut back, 0 bases at V and 5 bases at J, with 16 bases in the middle. From germline, CDR1 is MNHNY and CDR2 SVGAGI (reference sequence). The CDR3 extends over 16 amino acids. The CDR3 is CASSYSGLQGGTEAFF. The CDR3, as DNA: TGTGCCAGCAGTTACTCAGGGCTTCAGGGAGGGACTGAAGCTTTCTTT.

The chain couples TRBV27 to TRBJ1-3; D not certain. The ends were cut back, 5 bases at V and 2 bases at J, with 13 bases in the middle. The CDR3 has 15 residues. The germline gives CDR1 MNHEY, CDR2 SMNVEV (reference sequence). The CDR3 sequence is CASSTQSNPGNTIYF. The CDR3 nucleotides read TGTGCCAGCAGTACACAGTCGAACCCTGGAAACACCATATATTTT.

This chain links TRBV12-3 or TRBV12-4 with TRBJ1-1; D ambiguous. Trimming left V 2 bases short and J 7 bases short, with 8 bases between. This CDR3 is built from 12 residues. Here the CDR3 DNA reads TGTGCCAGCAGTTTAATGGACGGTGAAGCTTTCTTT. Translated, it gives CASSLMDGEAFF.

V and J are TRBV5-1 and TRBJ2-5; D gene ambiguous. CDR1 is SGHRS, CDR2 YFSETQ, per germline. Trimming removed 4 bases from V and 5 bases from J, with 12 bases in between. CDR3 length: 13 residues. CDR3 region: CASSPGPEETQYF. DNA for the CDR3: TGCGCCAGCAGCCCTGGTCCTGAGGAGACCCAGTACTTC.